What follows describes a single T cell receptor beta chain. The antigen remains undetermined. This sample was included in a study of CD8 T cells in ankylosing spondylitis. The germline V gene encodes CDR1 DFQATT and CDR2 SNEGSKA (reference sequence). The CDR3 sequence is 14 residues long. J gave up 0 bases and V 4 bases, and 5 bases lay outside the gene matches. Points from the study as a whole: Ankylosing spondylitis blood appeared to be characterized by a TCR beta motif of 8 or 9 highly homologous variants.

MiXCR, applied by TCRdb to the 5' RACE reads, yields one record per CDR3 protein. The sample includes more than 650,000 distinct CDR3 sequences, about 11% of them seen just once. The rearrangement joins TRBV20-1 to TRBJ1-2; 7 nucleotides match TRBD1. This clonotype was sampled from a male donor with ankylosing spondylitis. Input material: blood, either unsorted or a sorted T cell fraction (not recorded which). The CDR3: CSATRDSSNYGYTF. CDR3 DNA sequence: TGCAGTGCTACTCGGGACAGCTCTAACTATGGCTACACCTTC.